The 26 T cell receptor beta chains given below trace back to one sample, sequenced in a study of regulatory dendritic cells for organ transplantation. Sorted subsets were CFSE-labeled and cultured less than 6 days with allogeneic dendritic cells. Antigens of these TCRs are unknown. Using immunoSEQ multiplex PCR, the repertoire was profiled, and TCRdb retains in-frame clones only, with some absent. The sample has 20,000 to 25,000 clones, 80% to 90% seen once. Sequences were obtained from naive CD4+ T cells from blood cultured with regulatory dendritic cells. The subset here: CD45RA+ naive T cells. The receptors come from a human donor in good health.

The rearrangement links TRBV5-5 to TRBJ2-7; D is possibly TRBD1 or TRBD2 (5 bases each). The germline CDR1 and CDR2 sequences are SGHKS and YYEKEE (reference sequence). V lost 0 bases to trimming and J lost 6 bases, with 13 bases between them. This CDR3 has 14 residues. The CDR3 nucleotides are TGTGCCAGCAGCTTGGTGAGGGGCAGCCGCGAGCAGTACTTC. Protein sequence: CASSLVRGSREQYF.

The J gene is TRBJ2-5, the V gene TRBV6-5; the D gene could be TRBD1 or TRBD2 (6 bases each). V was pared by 2 bases and J by 1 base, with 11 bases between. The CDR3 totals 15 residues. CDR1 is MNHEY, CDR2 SVGAGI, per germline. The CDR3 DNA is TGTGCCAGCAGTTACGGGGGGCGCCTCCAAGAGACCCAGTACTTC. This codes for CASSYGGRLQETQYF.

The chain recombines TRBV11-2 with TRBJ1-3; D is perhaps TRBD1 (6 bases). The CDR3 runs to 16 residues. Trimming stripped 5 bases from V and 0 bases from J, with 14 bases between. The germline gives CDR1 SGHAT, CDR2 FQNNGV. As DNA, the CDR3 is TGTGCCAGCAGCCCGAGGACAGCCATCTCTGGAAACACCATATATTTT. Protein sequence: CASSPRTAISGNTIYF.

V gene TRBV10-3 combines with J gene TRBJ1-6, with D possibly being TRBD1 (5 bases). CDR3 length equals 15 residues. Germline V CDR1 and CDR2: ENHRY, SYGVKD. V shed 0 bases and J shed 9 bases, with 12 bases lying between them. The CDR3 DNA reads TGTGCCATCAGTGAGTCCCCAGGGTCGGGTTCACCCCTCCACTTT. Residues: CAISESPGSGSPLHF.

The genes are TRBV7-3 and TRBJ1-3, with TRBD1 matching 7 bases. Unmatched junction bases numbered 3, after V lost 6 bases and J lost 4 bases. CDR3 length: 13 amino acids. Germline CDR1 and CDR2: SGHTA and FQGTGA. DNA for the CDR3: TGTGCCAGCAGTTCGGGACAGGGAAACACCATATATTTT. This encodes CASSSGQGNTIYF.

This clone was found a few times. The chain carries TRBV19 and TRBJ1-2, with D uncertain. V dropped 3 bases and J dropped 4 bases, with 12 bases sitting between them. CDR1 and CDR2 from the germline V gene are LNHDA and SQIVND (reference sequence). There are 14 residues in the CDR3. Here the CDR3 reads CASSIGRNSYGYTF. In DNA form, the CDR3 reads TGTGCCAGTAGTATTGGCAGAAACTCCTATGGCTACACCTTC.

The V and J genes are TRBV5-4 and TRBJ2-7; D uncertain. Germline values: CDR1 SGHNT, CDR2 YYREEE (reference sequence). The ends were cut back, 4 bases at V and 3 bases at J, with 14 bases in the middle. This CDR3 has 14 amino acids. The CDR3 reads CASSRPGPLYEQYF. CDR3 coding DNA: TGTGCCAGCAGCCGTCCAGGACCCCTCTACGAGCAGTACTTC.

The V gene is TRBV9, the J gene TRBJ2-7; TRBD2 aligns across 7 bases. V lost 0 bases to trimming and J lost 7 bases; unmatched junction nucleotides: 10. The CDR3 is 15 residues long. Germline-derived CDR1 and CDR2 are SGDLS and YYNGEE. The CDR3, as DNA: TGTGCCAGCAGCGTAGGGGTAGCGGGTCCGTGGGAGCAGTACTTC. Its protein product is CASSVGVAGPWEQYF.

J is TRBJ1-1 and V is TRBV30; TRBD1 might be the D (5 bases). The V gene's germline CDR1 is GTSNPN and CDR2 SVGIG (reference sequence). The CDR3 is 14 residues long. Trimming took off 3 bases at V and 1 base at J, with 12 bases between the two ends. The chain's CDR3 is CAWRGDGRNTEAFF. In DNA, the CDR3 is TGTGCCTGGAGGGGGGACGGAAGGAACACTGAAGCTTTCTTT.

The V call is TRBV7-8, the J call TRBJ2-1; 11 bases match TRBD2. V gave up 4 bases and J gave up 6 bases; unmatched junction bases: 11. CDR3 size: 17 residues. The germline V gene has CDR1 SGHVS and CDR2 FQNEAQ. CDR3 DNA sequence: TGTGCCAGCAGCTCTAATGGGAGTAGCGGGAGGGTCAATGAGCAGTTCTTC. Its translation: CASSSNGSSGRVNEQFF.

V gene TRBV2 combines with J gene TRBJ2-7, with TRBD2 matching over 10 bases. The J segment lost 4 bases and the V segment lost 7 bases, leaving 16 bases of the junction unmatched. The CDR3 runs to 17 residues. Germline V gene data show CDR1 as SNHLY and CDR2 as FYNNEI. CDR3 in DNA: TGTGCCAGCACCCGGACAGGAGGTACAGCGGGAGGGTACGAGCAGTACTTC. The encoded protein is CASTRTGGTAGGYEQYF.

The chain has TRBV18 and TRBJ1-1; D uncertain. Germline CDR1 reads KGHSH; CDR2 reads LQKENI. The CDR3 totals 13 residues. V lost 1 base, J lost 8 bases, and 11 bases lay in between. For the CDR3, the DNA is TGTGCCAGCTCACCACTTCCCCGGTCCGAAGCTTTCTTT. Amino acid sequence: CASSPLPRSEAFF.

This sequence joins TRBV2 and TRBJ1-5, with 8 bases fitting TRBD1. CDR3 length: 17 amino acids. Per germline, CDR1 SNHLY and CDR2 FYNNEI. Germline trimming cut 8 bases from V and 0 bases from J; bases unmatched to any gene: 12. The CDR3 coding sequence is TGTGCCAGCCGTCCCGGGACAGGACCCTATAGCAATCAGCCCCAGCATTTT. It specifies CASRPGTGPYSNQPQHF. The whole variable domain, remainder taken from reference TRBV2 and TRBJ1-5, is EPEVTQTPSHQVTQMGQEVILRCVPISNHLYFYWYRQILGQKVEFLVSFYNNEISEKSEIFDDQFSVERPDGSNFTLKIRSTKLEDSAMYFCASRPGTGPYSNQPQHFGDGTRLSIL.

The chain is built from TRBV27 and TRBJ2-7; 7 positions match TRBD1. The germline V gene encodes CDR1 MNHEY and CDR2 SMNVEV (reference sequence). This CDR3 comprises 14 residues. J was trimmed by 3 bases and V by 6 bases; bases with no gene match: 8. DNA for the CDR3: TGTGCCAGCAGGGCGGGCAGGGGGATCTACGAGCAGTACTTC. It is translated as CASRAGRGIYEQYF.

The chain combines TRBV5-4 with TRBJ2-3; 11 bases map to TRBD2. Germline V gene data show CDR1 as SGHNT and CDR2 as YYREEE (reference sequence). V gave up 4 bases and J gave up 3 bases; unmatched junction bases: 4. The CDR3 length is 15 residues. CDR3 sequence: CASSPASGRTDTQYF. CDR3 sequence (DNA): TGTGCCAGCAGCCCGGCTAGCGGGAGGACAGATACGCAGTATTTT.

The CDR3 spells CSVDVPGNGYTF. The CDR3 nucleotides are TGCAGCGTTGACGTCCCCGGGAATGGCTACACCTTC. The chain carries TRBV29-1 and TRBJ1-2, with D unclear. There are 12 residues in the CDR3. Trimming stripped 3 bases from V and 6 bases from J, with 11 bases between. The germline V gene has CDR1 SQVTM and CDR2 ANQGSEA. Supplemented by reference TRBV29-1 and TRBJ1-2, the full variable domain reads SAVISQKPSRDICQRGTSLTIQCQVDSQVTMMFWYRQQPGQSLTLIATANQGSEATYESGFVIDKFPISRPNLTFSTLTVSNMSPEDSSIYLCSVDVPGNGYTFGSGTRLTVV.

This chain connects TRBV5-3 to TRBJ2-1; 15 bases match TRBD2. TRBV5-3 is annotated as an ORF whose role is uncertain. V lost 4 bases, J lost 1 base, and 6 bases stayed unmatched. This CDR3 contains 18 residues. DNA of the CDR3: TGTGCCAGAAGCATAGGACTAGCGGGAGGGACTTCCTACAATGAGCAGTTCTTC. This translates into CARSIGLAGGTSYNEQFF.

The table lists this clone with a few counts. This chain links TRBV7-9 with TRBJ2-3; TRBD1 is a possible D gene (6 bases). This CDR3 region has 15 residues. Germline assignment: CDR1 SEHNR and CDR2 FQNEAQ (reference sequence). Trimming removed 5 bases from V and 2 bases from J, with 14 bases in between. This chain's CDR3 is CASSPQGILTDTQYF. CDR3 bases: TGTGCCAGCAGCCCGCAGGGGATCCTCACAGATACGCAGTATTTT.

The V gene is TRBV6-5, the J gene TRBJ1-2; TRBD1 matches 9 bases. Trimming at V came to 6 bases and at J to 5 bases, leaving 10 bases not matched to a gene. Germline loops: CDR1 MNHEY, CDR2 SVGAGI. This CDR3 spans 15 amino acids. The DNA of the CDR3 is TGTGCCAGCAGCCCAGAACCCGGGACAGGGTATGGCTACACCTTC. Translating gives CASSPEPGTGYGYTF.

The rearrangement joins TRBV10-3 to TRBJ1-1, with D maybe TRBD1 (6 bases). CDR3 length: 14 amino acids. The V gene lost 5 bases and the J gene lost 1 base, with 11 bases spanning the gap. The germline gives CDR1 ENHRY, CDR2 SYGVKD. CDR3 protein: CAISIQGQNTEAFF. The DNA for the CDR3 is TGTGCCATCAGTATACAGGGACAGAACACTGAAGCTTTCTTT.

The rearrangement joins TRBV13 to TRBJ2-3; 10 nucleotides match TRBD2. The CDR3 spans 17 residues. Germline trimming cut 5 bases from V and 10 bases from J; bases unmatched to any gene: 18. Germline lookup yields CDR1 PRHDT and CDR2 FYEKMQ (reference sequence). The CDR3 nucleotides read TGTGCCAGCAGCACGCTTCTAGCGGGAGTCCAGCCGATTGCGCAGTATTTT. It specifies CASSTLLAGVQPIAQYF. The complete variable domain, with remaining parts taken from reference TRBV13 and TRBJ2-3, reads AAGVIQSPRHLIKEKRETATLKCYPIPRHDTVYWYQQGPGQDPQFLISFYEKMQSDKGSIPDRFSAQQFSDYHSELNMSSLELGDSALYFCASSTLLAGVQPIAQYFGPGTRLTVL.

This chain connects TRBV30 to TRBJ2-7, with TRBD1 identical over 7 bases. V trimming: 3 bases; J trimming: 2 bases; junction bases outside the gene matches: 7. Germline lookup yields CDR1 GTSNPN and CDR2 SVGIG (reference sequence). The CDR3 has 14 residues. Here the CDR3 reads CAWRGQLGPYEQYF. The CDR3 DNA sequence: TGTGCCTGGAGGGGACAGTTAGGACCCTACGAGCAGTACTTC.

This chain links TRBV19 with TRBJ1-2, with a tentative D call TRBD1 (6 bases). V was clipped by 9 bases and J by 7 bases, with 15 bases between them. CDR1 LNHDA and CDR2 SQIVND come from the germline V gene (reference sequence). This CDR3 region has 12 residues. The CDR3 region is CARPTGWSGYTF. The CDR3 region has the DNA TGTGCCAGACCTACAGGGTGGAGTGGCTACACCTTC.

The V call is TRBV19, the J call TRBJ2-1, with 7 bases aligning to TRBD1. V lost 5 bases to trimming and J lost 4 bases; unmatched junction nucleotides: 5. The CDR3 extends over 14 amino acids. Germline V gene sequence: CDR1 LNHDA, CDR2 SQIVND (reference sequence). The CDR3 spells CASSLRQGYNEQFF. CDR3 nucleotides: TGTGCCAGTAGTTTAAGACAGGGATACAATGAGCAGTTCTTC.

The chain is built from TRBV4-2 and TRBJ2-5; 10 bases are shared with TRBD2. Germline V gene data show CDR1 as LGHNA and CDR2 as YNFKEQ. The V gene end was trimmed by 4 bases and the J gene end by 4 bases; junction bases not matched to a gene: 9. The CDR3 is 16 residues long. CDR3 DNA: TGTGCCAGCAGCCGCGACTACAGCGGGGGGGCAGAGACCCAGTACTTC. It translates to CASSRDYSGGAETQYF.

This chain connects TRBV19 to TRBJ1-2, with no clear D. Germline lookup yields CDR1 LNHDA and CDR2 SQIVND (reference sequence). CDR3 size: 12 residues. V was pared by 2 bases and J by 2 bases, with 3 bases between. As DNA, the CDR3 is TGTGCCAGTAGTATATCCAACTATGGCTACACCTTC. It is translated as CASSISNYGYTF.